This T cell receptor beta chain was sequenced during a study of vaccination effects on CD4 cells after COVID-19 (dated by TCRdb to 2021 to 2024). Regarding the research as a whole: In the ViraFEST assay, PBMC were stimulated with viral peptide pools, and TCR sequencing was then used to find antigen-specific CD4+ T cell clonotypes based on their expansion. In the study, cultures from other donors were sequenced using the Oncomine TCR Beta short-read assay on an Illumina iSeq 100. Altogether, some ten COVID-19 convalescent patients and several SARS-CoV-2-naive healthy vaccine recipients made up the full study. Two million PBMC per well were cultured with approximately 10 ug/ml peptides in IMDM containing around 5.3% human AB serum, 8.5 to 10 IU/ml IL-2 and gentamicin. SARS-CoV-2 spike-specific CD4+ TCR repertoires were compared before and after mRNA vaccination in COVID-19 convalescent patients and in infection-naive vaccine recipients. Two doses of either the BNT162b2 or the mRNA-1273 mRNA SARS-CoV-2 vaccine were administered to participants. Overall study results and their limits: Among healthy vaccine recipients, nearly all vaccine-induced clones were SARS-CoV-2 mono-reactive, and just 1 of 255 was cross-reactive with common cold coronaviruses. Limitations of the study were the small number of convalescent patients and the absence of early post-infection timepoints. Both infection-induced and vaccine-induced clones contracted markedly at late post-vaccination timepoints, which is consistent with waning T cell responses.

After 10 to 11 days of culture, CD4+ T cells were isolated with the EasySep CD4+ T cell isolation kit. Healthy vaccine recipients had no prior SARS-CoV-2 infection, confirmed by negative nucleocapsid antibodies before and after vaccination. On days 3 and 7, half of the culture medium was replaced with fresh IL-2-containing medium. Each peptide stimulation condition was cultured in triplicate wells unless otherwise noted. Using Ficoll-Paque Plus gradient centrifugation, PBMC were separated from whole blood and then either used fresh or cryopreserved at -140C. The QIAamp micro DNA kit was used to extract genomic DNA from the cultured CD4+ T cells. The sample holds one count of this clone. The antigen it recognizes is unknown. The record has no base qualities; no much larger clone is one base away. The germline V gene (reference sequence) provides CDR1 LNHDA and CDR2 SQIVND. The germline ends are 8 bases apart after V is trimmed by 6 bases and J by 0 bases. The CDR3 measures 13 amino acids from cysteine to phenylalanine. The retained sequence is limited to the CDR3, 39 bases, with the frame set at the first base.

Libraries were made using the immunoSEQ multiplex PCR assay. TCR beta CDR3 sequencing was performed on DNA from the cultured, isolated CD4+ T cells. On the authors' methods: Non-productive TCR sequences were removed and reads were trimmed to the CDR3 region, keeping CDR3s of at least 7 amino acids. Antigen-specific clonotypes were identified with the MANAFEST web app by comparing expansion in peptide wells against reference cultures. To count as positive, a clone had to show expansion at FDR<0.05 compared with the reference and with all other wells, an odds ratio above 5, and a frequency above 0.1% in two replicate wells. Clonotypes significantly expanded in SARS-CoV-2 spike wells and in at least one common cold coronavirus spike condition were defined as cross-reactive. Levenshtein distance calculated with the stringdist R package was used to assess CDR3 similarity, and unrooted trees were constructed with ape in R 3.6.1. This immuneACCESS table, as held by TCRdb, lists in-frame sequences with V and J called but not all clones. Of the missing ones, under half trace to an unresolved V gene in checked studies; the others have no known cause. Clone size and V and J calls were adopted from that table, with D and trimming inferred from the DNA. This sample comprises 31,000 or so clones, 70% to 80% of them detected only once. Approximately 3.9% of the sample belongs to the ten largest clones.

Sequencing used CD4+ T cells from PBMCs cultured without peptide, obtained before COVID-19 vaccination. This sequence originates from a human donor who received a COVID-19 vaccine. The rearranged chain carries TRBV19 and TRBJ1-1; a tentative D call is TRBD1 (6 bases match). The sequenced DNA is TGTGCCAGTAGGGACAGCTTGAACACTGAAGCTTTCTTT. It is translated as CASRDSLNTEAFF. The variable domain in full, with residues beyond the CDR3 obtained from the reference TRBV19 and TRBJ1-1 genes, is DGGITQSPKYLFRKEGQNVTLSCEQNLNHDAMYWYRQDPGQGLRLIYYSQIVNDFQKGDIAEGYSVSREKKESFPLTVTSAQKNPTAFYLCASRDSLNTEAFFGQGTRLTVV.